This T cell receptor (beta chain) stems from a study of blood T cell repertoires in COVID-19. Looking at the study overall: Acute and convalescent COVID-19 samples came from the United States, Italy and Spain. The cDNA or gDNA used as material had been derived from T cells, B-cell-depleted T cells, or PBMCs.

Source study methods: Nucleated cell counts were estimated from reference gene primer amplification. The method was immunoSEQ multiplex PCR; TCRdb's version includes in-frame clones alone and lacks a portion of them. For V, J and clone size, that table is used; D and trimming come from the DNA. The sample has more than 6,500 clones, around 86% seen once. After removal of 5 bases from V and 2 bases from J, the junction contained 2 bases not matched to a gene. This CDR3 has 13 residues. Germline CDR1 and CDR2: MNHEY and SMNVEV (reference sequence). The source of this sequence is a woman in her fifties or sixties with active COVID-19. V usage is TRBV27 and J usage is TRBJ2-7, with 8 bases that match TRBD2. Sequenced sample: peripheral blood. CDR3 nucleotides: TGTGCCAGCAGTCCGGGACTAGCCTACGAGCAGTACTTC. Its protein product is CASSPGLAYEQYF.